The 30 T cell receptor beta chains below come from one sample, sequenced in a study of T cell responses to AZD1222 COVID-19 vaccine. Assay used: immunoSEQ multiplex PCR; TCRdb lists only in-frame clones, some missing. The table records about 170,000 clones, around nine tenths of them present only once. The starting material was peripheral blood, obtained on day 0 of AZD1222 vaccination. These receptors originate from an adult in good health.

The rearrangement joins TRBV2 to TRBJ1-5; weak D call: TRBD1 (6 bases). Per the germline V gene, CDR1 is SNHLY and CDR2 is FYNNEI. The germline V and J ends were trimmed by 2 bases and 2 bases, with 10 bases remaining between them. The CDR3 runs 15 residues. The CDR3 DNA reads TGTGCCAGCAGTGAATTAAGGACAGGCAATCAGCCCCAGCATTTT. Protein product: CASSELRTGNQPQHF.

The gene calls are TRBV3-1 (or the pseudogene TRBV3-2) and TRBJ2-7; 8 positions agree with TRBD2. Per germline, CDR1 LGHDT and CDR2 YNNKEL (reference sequence). With V trimmed by 4 bases and J by 2 bases, 7 bases remained unmatched. The CDR3 is 15 residues long. CDR3 region: CASSRGVAGTYEQYF. In DNA, the CDR3 is TGTGCCAGCAGCCGGGGGGTAGCGGGGACCTACGAGCAGTACTTC.

The count of this clone is one. The rearrangement joins TRBV29-1 to TRBJ2-1; D is possibly TRBD2 (6 bases). Germline V gives CDR1 SQVTM, CDR2 ANQGSEA. The CDR3 sequence is 12 residues long. The V and J ends lost 1 base and 8 bases respectively, with 9 bases between them. CDR3 bases: TGCAGCGTTGAAGCGGGAGTGGATGAGCAGTTCTTC. It translates to CSVEAGVDEQFF.

The rearrangement uses TRBV25-1 and TRBJ2-3; D is unclear. Trimming took 3 bases from V and 5 from J, leaving 9 bases between them. The CDR3 length is 13 residues. CDR1 is MGHDK, CDR2 SYGVNS, per germline. The CDR3 sequence: CASSDLSGDTQYF. The CDR3 DNA follows: TGTGCCAGCAGTGATTTAAGTGGAGATACGCAGTATTTT.

This chain links TRBV4-1 with TRBJ2-7; D may be TRBD1 (8 bases). There are 16 residues in the CDR3. Per the germline V gene, CDR1 is MGHRA and CDR2 is YSYEKL. Trimming removed 3 bases from V and 2 bases from J, with 17 bases in between. The CDR3 DNA reads TGCGCCAGCAGCCACCGTGCACAGGGGGGGCCCTACGAGCAGTACTTC. Amino acids: CASSHRAQGGPYEQYF.

The V call is TRBV18, the J call TRBJ1-1, with a weak D call TRBD1 (6 bases). The CDR3 length is 16 residues. The germline CDR1 and CDR2 sequences are KGHSH and LQKENI. Trimming pared 6 bases from V and 3 bases from J, leaving 20 bases between. The CDR3 DNA follows: TGTGCCAGCTCCCCCCAATCCGGGGGCATGGACACTGAAGCTTTCTTT. Translation gives CASSPQSGGMDTEAFF. Based on the CDR3 plus reference TRBV18 and TRBJ1-1, the full variable domain is NAGVMQNPRHLVRRRGQEARLRCSPMKGHSHVYWYRQLPEEGLKFMVYLQKENIIDESGMPKERFSAEFPKEGPSILRIQQVVRGDSAAYFCASSPQSGGMDTEAFFGQGTRLTVV.

The chain has TRBV21-1 and TRBJ1-1; the table's D call, TRBD1, has no DNA check behind it. TRBV21-1 is a listed pseudogene. There are 15 residues in the CDR3. CDR3 coding DNA: TGTGCCAGCAGAGAGAGTTCAGGGCTGAACACTGAAGCTTTCTTT. It translates to CASRESSGLNTEAFF.

This chain links TRBV11-1 with TRBJ2-7; possible D gene TRBD1, 6 bases. V was shortened by 1 base and J by 3 bases, with 13 bases between the two germline ends. The CDR3 runs to 15 residues. From germline, CDR1 is SGHAT and CDR2 FQDESV (reference sequence). The CDR3 region is CASSLGATGDYEQYF. The CDR3, as DNA: TGTGCCAGCAGCTTAGGGGCGACAGGAGACTACGAGCAGTACTTC.

The rearrangement joins TRBV10-3 to TRBJ1-2, with TRBD1 as a possible D gene (6 bases). The germline V gene has CDR1 ENHRY and CDR2 SYGVKD. Trimming removed 6 bases at V and 4 bases at J, with 12 bases between. There are 13 residues in the CDR3. The CDR3 loop is CAISNTGFYGYTF. The CDR3 coding sequence is TGTGCCATCAGCAATACAGGGTTCTATGGCTACACCTTC.

This clone was seen just once. This specimen includes other DNA sequences encoding the same CDR3. The J gene is TRBJ1-2, the V gene TRBV6-5; 10 bases are shared with TRBD1. This CDR3 is 15 amino acids long. Germline V CDR1 and CDR2: MNHEY, SVGAGI. J gave up 6 bases and V 0 bases, and 4 bases lay outside the gene matches. CDR3 sequence: CASSYSPGQGNGYTF. CDR3 coding DNA: TGTGCCAGCAGTTACTCTCCGGGACAGGGGAATGGCTACACCTTC.

The genes are TRBV19 and TRBJ1-1, with D perhaps TRBD1 (6 bases). The CDR3 totals 15 residues. Trimming shortened V by 3 bases and J by 0 bases, and 11 bases separated the two germline ends. Germline V gives CDR1 LNHDA, CDR2 SQIVND (reference sequence). CDR3 in DNA: TGTGCCAGTAGTATCATGGGGGGCTTGAACACTGAAGCTTTCTTT. Translation gives CASSIMGGLNTEAFF.

The genes are TRBV20-1 and TRBJ1-6; weak D call: TRBD1 (6 bases). In germline, CDR1 is DFQATT, CDR2 SNEGSKA (reference sequence). The CDR3 loop spans 15 amino acids. V lost 4 bases and J lost 0, with 10 bases in between. The CDR3 loop reads CSATDRSSYNSPLHF. CDR3 bases: TGCAGTGCTACTGACAGGAGCTCCTATAATTCACCCCTCCACTTT.

This chain links TRBV7-8 with TRBJ1-4; perhaps TRBD1 as D (6 bases). The ends were cut back, 2 bases at V and 7 bases at J, with 11 bases in the middle. CDR3 size: 14 residues. From germline, CDR1 is SGHVS and CDR2 FQNEAQ. The chain's CDR3 is CASSLSQGSEKLFF. The CDR3 DNA reads TGTGCCAGCAGCTTAAGCCAGGGGTCTGAAAAACTGTTTTTT.

The chain recombines TRBV10-2 with TRBJ2-2; TRBD2 is a possible D gene (6 bases). With 4 bases removed from V and 4 bases from J, the gap between germline ends came to 10 bases. The CDR3 is made up of 14 amino acids. Per the germline V gene, CDR1 is WSHSY and CDR2 is SAAADI. The CDR3: CASSVAGFTGELFF. The DNA for the CDR3 is TGCGCCAGCAGTGTGGCGGGATTCACCGGGGAGCTGTTTTTT.

The chain has TRBV19 and TRBJ2-1; 7 nucleotides line up with TRBD2. CDR1 is LNHDA and CDR2 is SQIVND in the germline V gene (reference sequence). The CDR3 covers 15 residues. J lost 2 bases, V lost 3 bases, and 4 bases had no gene match. The CDR3 protein is CASSMSGIAYNEQFF. In DNA, the CDR3 is TGTGCCAGTAGTATGAGCGGGATAGCCTACAATGAGCAGTTCTTC.

This rearrangement joins TRBV18 to TRBJ2-3; no clear D. V was cut by 3 bases and J by 6 bases, with 7 bases left in between. Germline CDR1 is KGHSH and CDR2 is LQKENI. The CDR3 totals 12 residues. CDR3 DNA sequence: TGTGCCAGCTCACCCCAAGGCGATACGCAGTATTTT. Its translation: CASSPQGDTQYF.

This sequence joins TRBV18 and TRBJ2-2; the D is unclear. V was shortened by 2 bases and J by 0 bases, with 7 bases between the two germline ends. This CDR3 has 15 residues. Germline V gene data show CDR1 as KGHSH and CDR2 as LQKENI. CDR3 loop: CASSPSAANTGELFF. As DNA, the CDR3 is TGTGCCAGCTCACCATCGGCGGCGAACACCGGGGAGCTGTTTTTT.

This clone was detected a few times. The chain is built from TRBV3-1 (or the pseudogene TRBV3-2) and TRBJ2-3; D may be TRBD1 (5 bases). The CDR3 consists of 13 residues. Trimming left V 4 bases short and J 2 bases short, with 7 bases between. From germline, CDR1 is LGHDT and CDR2 YNNKEL (reference sequence). As DNA, the CDR3 is TGTGCCAGCAGCCGACAGTACACAGATACGCAGTATTTT. Amino acids: CASSRQYTDTQYF.

This chain uses TRBV13 with TRBJ2-7; D may be TRBD2 (6 bases). The CDR3 runs to 15 residues. Germline CDR1 reads PRHDT; CDR2 reads FYEKMQ (reference sequence). Between the trimmed V and J ends, which lost 4 bases and 4 bases, there was a span of 17 bases. Here the CDR3 reads CASSSSRLVGYEQYF. The CDR3 DNA follows: TGTGCCAGCAGCTCCTCCCGACTAGTCGGGTACGAGCAGTACTTC.

V is TRBV12-5 and J is TRBJ1-1; D is undetermined. CDR3 size: 13 residues. V was pared by 4 bases and J by 0 bases, with 6 bases between. The germline gives CDR1 LGHNT, CDR2 FRNRAP. This chain's CDR3 is CASGSLLNTEAFF. CDR3 DNA: TGTGCTAGTGGTTCCCTATTGAACACTGAAGCTTTCTTT.

A few counts support this clone. The chain recombines TRBV6-5 with TRBJ1-1, with a weak D call TRBD1 (6 bases). In germline, CDR1 is MNHEY, CDR2 SVGAGI. CDR3 size: 14 residues. V lost 6 bases and J 2 bases, leaving 13 bases between the germline ends. CDR3 nucleotides: TGTGCCAGCAGGGGATTACAGGGAAACACTGAAGCTTTCTTT. Its translation is CASRGLQGNTEAFF.

The chain is built from TRBV7-9 and TRBJ2-7, with a weak D call TRBD2 (5 bases). The CDR3 sequence is 13 residues long. V was trimmed by 4 bases and J by 4 bases, leaving 11 bases between them. Germline values: CDR1 SEHNR, CDR2 FQNEAQ (reference sequence). The CDR3 DNA reads as TGTGCCAGCAGCTCGGAGGCCGGTTACGAGCAGTACTTC. Translated, it gives CASSSEAGYEQYF.

There are a few counts of this clone. Other DNA sequences of this sample code for an identical CDR3. The chain joins TRBV29-1 to TRBJ1-2; 9 bases align to TRBD1. Germline V CDR1 and CDR2: SQVTM, ANQGSEA. The CDR3 totals 13 residues. The V segment lost 3 bases and the J segment 2 bases; nucleotides outside the gene matches: 1. As DNA, the CDR3 is TGCAGCGTTGAGGGACAGGGAAACTATGGCTACACCTTC. This gives the protein CSVEGQGNYGYTF. Full variable domain (outside the CDR3, taken from reference TRBV29-1 and TRBJ1-2): SAVISQKPSRDICQRGTSLTIQCQVDSQVTMMFWYRQQPGQSLTLIATANQGSEATYESGFVIDKFPISRPNLTFSTLTVSNMSPEDSSIYLCSVEGQGNYGYTFGSGTRLTVV.

The CDR3 nucleotides read TGTGCCAGCAGCACGGGGACAGGGAACAATCAGCCCCAGCATTTT. It encodes CASSTGTGNNQPQHF. J is TRBJ1-5 and V is TRBV7-2; TRBD1 matches 9 bases. This CDR3 has 15 residues. V lost 5 bases to trimming and J lost 3 bases; unmatched junction nucleotides: 5. CDR1 SGHTA and CDR2 FQGNSA come from the germline V gene.

This chain uses TRBV7-2 with TRBJ2-5, with TRBD2 matching over 7 bases. This CDR3 is 14 amino acids long. The germline CDR1 and CDR2 sequences are SGHTA and FQGNSA. After removal of 1 base from V and 5 bases from J, the junction contained 4 bases not matched to a gene. CDR3 DNA sequence: TGTGCCAGCAGCTTAGTGCTACTAGCGGAGACCCAGTACTTC. Translating it yields CASSLVLLAETQYF. Drawing the rest from reference TRBV7-2 and TRBJ2-5, the complete variable domain is GAGVSQSPSNKVTEKGKDVELRCDPISGHTALYWYRQSLGQGLEFLIYFQGNSAPDKSGLPSDRFSAERTGGSVSTLTIQRTQQEDSAVYLCASSLVLLAETQYFGPGTRLLVL.

This clone was observed once. The chain recombines TRBV2 with TRBJ2-7, with 8 bases fitting TRBD1. Germline CDR1 reads SNHLY; CDR2 reads FYNNEI. Trimming took 6 bases from V and 3 from J; bases not matched to a gene: 4. The CDR3 is 13 residues long. CDR3 in amino acids: CASRDRESYEQYF. The CDR3 DNA reads TGTGCCAGCAGGGACAGGGAGAGCTACGAGCAGTACTTC.

The chain combines TRBV6-6 with TRBJ1-5, with unresolved D. CDR3 length: 15 residues. V gave up 0 bases and J gave up 1 base, with 7 bases separating them. Germline CDR1 is MNHNY and CDR2 is SVGAGI (reference sequence). The CDR3 is CASSYSFVSNQPQHF. CDR3 DNA sequence: TGTGCCAGCAGTTACTCCTTCGTGAGCAATCAGCCCCAGCATTTT.

The chain links TRBV27 to TRBJ2-1; 8 bases map to TRBD2. The CDR3 is made up of 14 amino acids. The V and J ends lost 1 base and 6 bases, in that order; junction bases with no gene match: 2. Germline V lookup: CDR1 MNHEY, CDR2 SMNVEV (reference sequence). The CDR3 region is CASSLWLAGNEQFF. DNA for the CDR3: TGTGCCAGCAGTTTATGGCTAGCGGGCAATGAGCAGTTCTTC.

This clone was observed a single time. The genes are TRBV7-9 and TRBJ1-4; no definite D call. In germline, CDR1 is SEHNR, CDR2 FQNEAQ (reference sequence). This CDR3 comprises 16 residues. V lost 4 bases, J lost 0 bases, and 12 bases lay in between. CDR3 in amino acids: CASSWGGPATNEKLFF. The CDR3 bases are TGTGCCAGCAGCTGGGGAGGACCGGCAACTAATGAAAAACTGTTTTTT.

The chain joins TRBV29-1 to TRBJ1-1, with D possibly TRBD1 on 6 matching bases. This CDR3 contains 13 residues. Deletions cut 5 bases from V and 8 bases from J, with 18 bases between. Germline V CDR1 and CDR2: SQVTM, ANQGSEA. Here the CDR3 reads CSVSQGIQGEAFF. In DNA, the CDR3 is TGCAGCGTTTCACAGGGCATCCAGGGGGAAGCTTTCTTT.